What follows are 17 T cell receptor beta chains derived from one specimen sequenced in a study of T cells in Graves' hyperthyroidism and ophthalmopathy. Amplified regions were TCR beta CDR3 sequences from RNA transcripts. Carried out on the TCR CDR3, a first-round RT-PCR used the HTBI primer set. TCRdb reanalysed the multiplex PCR reads using MiXCR and keeps one entry per CDR3 protein. Altogether approximately 690,000 distinct CDR3 sequences are present, 20% to 25% being singletons, with the ten largest covering over 30%. Source material: blood. All receptors come from a man aged 25 to 40 with Graves' ophthalmopathy.

This clonotype was detected ten times or more. The chain combines TRBV18 with TRBJ2-5, with D unresolved. This CDR3 is 13 amino acids long. V gave up 8 bases and J gave up 4 bases, with 14 bases separating them. CDR1 is KGHSH, CDR2 LQKENI, per germline. The CDR3 reads CASSPGLGETQYF. CDR3 DNA: TGTGCCAGCAGTCCAGGCCTAGGAGAGACCCAGTACTTC.

This clonotype came up many times. The gene calls are TRBV11-2 and TRBJ2-7, with 8 bases that match TRBD1. CDR3 length: 16 amino acids. Germline CDR1 reads SGHAT; CDR2 reads FQNNGV. Unmatched junction bases numbered 7, after V lost 0 bases and J lost 3 bases. The CDR3 region is CASSLDGQGQYYEQYF. CDR3 in DNA: TGTGCCAGCAGCTTAGATGGACAGGGCCAATACTACGAGCAGTACTTC.

The chain joins TRBV2 to TRBJ2-4; D may be TRBD1 (5 bases). Germline V gene lookup returns CDR1 SNHLY and CDR2 FYNNEI. V lost 7 bases to trimming and J lost 4 bases, with 8 bases between them. This CDR3 has 12 amino acids. The CDR3 coding sequence is TGTGCCAGCATTTCAGGGAAAAACATTCAGTACTTC. Translation: CASISGKNIQYF.

Ten or more counts support this clonotype. The chain combines TRBV11-2 with TRBJ2-7, with 9 bases matching TRBD1. Germline-derived CDR1 and CDR2 are SGHAT and FQNNGV. The CDR3 runs to 14 residues. V was clipped by 4 bases and J by 5 bases; unmatched bases: 6. The CDR3 loop is CASSWDRVSHEQYF. CDR3 sequence (DNA): TGTGCCAGCAGCTGGGACAGGGTCAGTCACGAGCAGTACTTC. The full variable domain, completed using reference TRBV11-2 and TRBJ2-7, is EAGVAQSPRYKIIEKRQSVAFWCNPISGHATLYWYQQILGQGPKLLIQFQNNGVVDDSQLPKDRFSAERLKGVDSTLKIQPAKLEDSAVYLCASSWDRVSHEQYFGPGTRLTVT.

About this clonotype: This may stem from a read error, because a much larger clone lies one nucleotide away. This sequence joins TRBV7-2 and TRBJ2-7; 10 bases line up with TRBD1. From germline, CDR1 is SGHTA and CDR2 FQGNSA. Losses at the gene ends were 5 bases for V and 6 bases for J; bases not matched to a gene: 7. This CDR3 is 14 amino acids long. CDR3 residues: CASSPGQGFREQYF. CDR3 sequence (DNA): TGTGCCAGCAGCCCGGGACAGGGGTTCCGCGAGCAGTACTTC.

CDR3 in amino acids: CSARNPLELAGREDTQYF. The CDR3, as DNA: TGCAGTGCTAGGAACCCACTTGAACTAGCGGGGCGGGAAGATACGCAGTATTTT. The chain employs TRBV20-1 and TRBJ2-3, with TRBD2 identical over 10 bases. The CDR3 spans 18 residues. With V trimmed by 3 bases and J by 5 bases, 17 bases remained unmatched. Looked up from germline, CDR1 is DFQATT and CDR2 is SNEGSKA (reference sequence).

CDR3 protein: CASSEDRRVSYNEQFF. The DNA of the CDR3 is TGTGCCAGCAGTGAAGATAGGAGGGTATCCTACAATGAGCAGTTCTTC. V gene TRBV2 combines with J gene TRBJ2-1; D possibly corresponds to TRBD2 (6 bases). Trimming took off 1 base at V and 1 base at J, with 11 bases between the two ends. The V gene's germline CDR1 is SNHLY and CDR2 FYNNEI. The CDR3 is 16 amino acids.

This clonotype was counted many times. This rearrangement joins TRBV28 to TRBJ2-3; D is uncertain. This CDR3 contains 13 residues. The germline CDR1 and CDR2 sequences are MDHEN and SYDVKM. V was cut by 4 bases and J by 4 bases, with 9 bases left in between. DNA for the CDR3: TGTGCCAGCAGTTGGCTTGGTGCAGATACGCAGTATTTT. Its protein product is CASSWLGADTQYF. The variable domain in full, completed from reference TRBV28 and TRBJ2-3, reads DVKVTQSSRYLVKRTGEKVFLECVQDMDHENMFWYRQDPGLGLRLIYFSYDVKMKEKGDIPEGYSVSREKKERFSLILESASTNQTSMYLCASSWLGADTQYFGPGTRLTVL.

This clonotype was detected only a few times. CDR3 in DNA: TGCAGCGTCAGCGGGAGAAGCTCCTACGAGCAGTACTTC. This sequence encodes CSVSGRSSYEQYF. The chain carries TRBV29-1 and TRBJ2-7; 8 bases fit TRBD2. V shed 6 bases and J 0 bases; nucleotides not matched to a gene: 4. The CDR3 contains 13 residues. The germline CDR1 and CDR2 sequences are SQVTM and ANQGSEA.

The chain has TRBV6-1 and TRBJ2-7, with D unclear. The V gene's germline CDR1 is MNHNS and CDR2 SASEGT. The CDR3 length is 15 residues. Trimming took off 0 bases at V and 2 bases at J, with 11 bases between the two ends. Here the CDR3 DNA reads TGTGCCAGCAGTGAAGCTTACGGAGTCCCCTACGAGCAGTACTTC. Amino acid sequence: CASSEAYGVPYEQYF.

V and J are TRBV6-1 and TRBJ1-5; tentative D call: TRBD1 (6 bases). The CDR3 contains 15 residues. Germline V CDR1 and CDR2: MNHNS, SASEGT. The V gene lost 6 bases and the J gene lost 3 bases, with 15 bases spanning the gap. CDR3 loop: CASRRDRSLNQPQHF. In DNA, the CDR3 is TGTGCCAGCAGACGCGACAGGTCCCTCAATCAGCCCCAGCATTTT.

There are a few counts of this clonotype. The J gene is TRBJ1-1, the V gene TRBV5-8; 7 nucleotides match TRBD1. Germline CDR1 SGHTS, CDR2 YDEGEE. This CDR3 has 13 residues. Germline trimming cut 4 bases from V and 7 bases from J; bases unmatched to any gene: 7. The CDR3 DNA reads as TGTGCCAGCAGCCTGACAGGGCAAGTTGAAGCTTTCTTT. Translated: CASSLTGQVEAFF.

The table lists this clonotype with a few counts. V is TRBV6-2 or TRBV6-3 and J is TRBJ2-1; 8 bases match TRBD1. V shed 2 bases, J shed 5 bases, and the junction held 2 bases outside the gene matches. Germline lookup yields CDR1 MNHEY and CDR2 SVGEGT. The CDR3 has 14 residues. The CDR3 DNA reads TGTGCCAGCAGTTACCGGACAGGGAACAATGAGCAGTTCTTC. Its translation: CASSYRTGNNEQFF.

This clonotype was found a few times. The chain uses TRBV6-1 and TRBJ1-1, with D hard to call. V shed 6 bases and J shed 6 bases, with 17 bases lying between them. The CDR3 covers 14 residues. Germline V gene sequence: CDR1 MNHNS, CDR2 SASEGT. This CDR3 is CASSPSTYSPEAFF. The CDR3 region has the DNA TGTGCCAGCAGCCCCTCCACATATTCACCTGAAGCTTTCTTT.

Notes on this clonotype: One end of the junction fails to match germline, which may point to a read error. The genes are TRBV18 and TRBJ1-1, with D perhaps matching TRBD1 (5 bases). CDR3 length: 14 amino acids. Germline CDR1 is KGHSH and CDR2 is LQKENI. CDR3 DNA sequence: TGTGCCGGCTCACTAACAGGTTTGAACACTGAAGCTTTCTTT. This encodes CAGSLTGLNTEAFF.

This clonotype was seen ten or more times. This sequence joins TRBV30 and TRBJ1-5; D is possibly TRBD1 (6 bases). V lost 7 bases and J 6 bases, leaving 19 bases between the germline ends. Germline values: CDR1 GTSNPN, CDR2 SVGIG (reference sequence). The CDR3 contains 14 residues. DNA for the CDR3: TGTGCCTTTACAGGGACGATTCCTAGTCAGCCCCAGCATTTT. This gives the protein CAFTGTIPSQPQHF.

J is TRBJ2-3 and V is TRBV7-9; D is perhaps TRBD2 (6 bases). CDR1 SEHNR and CDR2 FQNEAQ come from the germline V gene (reference sequence). The CDR3 loop spans 17 amino acids. V gave up 5 bases and J gave up 0 bases, with 18 bases separating them. CDR3 nucleotide sequence: TGTGCCAGCAGCCCGGAAGGGCTAGCGCGTAGCACAGATACGCAGTATTTT. Amino acids: CASSPEGLARSTDTQYF.